This T cell receptor (beta chain) was found in a study of CD8+ T cells in alopecia areata. Overall study: Oral tofacitinib (5 to 10 mg twice daily) was administered to treated patients. Findings of the study overall: Between patients, shared TCR sequences were less clear than in mice. This was possibly due in part to HLA diversity in the patient population.

RNA, once extracted, was reverse transcribed into cDNA for use as the sequencing template. Assay used: immunoSEQ multiplex PCR; TCRdb lists only in-frame clones, some missing. The table records around 97,000 clones, about nine tenths of them present only once. This clone was recorded a few times. Its antigen remains unidentified. The germline V gene has CDR1 SQVTM and CDR2 ANQGSEA. V dropped 0 bases and J dropped 4 bases, with 9 bases sitting between them. The CDR3 consists of 13 residues. The treatment is: oral pan-JAK inhibitor, 5-10 mg twice daily. Samples from alopecia areata patients were lesional scalp punch biopsies and peripheral blood. Isolation of CD4+ and CD8+ T cells from PBMCs was achieved by sorting.

The TCR was taken from a human donor with alopecia areata. The material was CD8+ T cells sorted from blood, obtained at roughly week 30, from a patient treated with tofacitinib. The V call is TRBV29-1, the J call TRBJ1-1; D is unclear. The CDR3 nucleotides are TGCAGCGTTGAAGACAGGTCGTCCACTGAAGCTTTCTTT. It specifies CSVEDRSSTEAFF.